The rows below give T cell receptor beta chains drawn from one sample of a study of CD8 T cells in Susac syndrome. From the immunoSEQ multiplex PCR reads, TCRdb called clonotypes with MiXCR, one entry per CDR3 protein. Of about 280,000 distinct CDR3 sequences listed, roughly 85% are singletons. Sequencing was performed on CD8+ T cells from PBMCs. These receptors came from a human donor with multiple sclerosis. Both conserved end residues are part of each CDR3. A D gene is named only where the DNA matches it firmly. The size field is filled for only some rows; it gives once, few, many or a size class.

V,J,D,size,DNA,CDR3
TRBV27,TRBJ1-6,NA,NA,TGTGCCAGCAGTTTATTCAATGGCGGGCCCTCCCATAATTCACCCCTCCACTTT,CASSLFNGGPSHNSPLHF
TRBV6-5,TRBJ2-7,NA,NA,TGTGCCAGCAGTTACGCCGTTAGGTCCTACGAGCAGTACTTC,CASSYAVRSYEQYF
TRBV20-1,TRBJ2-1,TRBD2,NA,TGCAGTGCTCGTAGCGGGAGGCCCTACAATGAGCAGTTCTTC,CSARSGRPYNEQFF
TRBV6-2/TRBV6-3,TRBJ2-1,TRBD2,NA,TGTGCCAGCCGCTGGACTAGCCGGTCCTACAATGAGCAGTTCTTC,CASRWTSRSYNEQFF
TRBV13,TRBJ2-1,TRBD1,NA,TGTGCCAGCAGCGGGACAGACCCCAATGAGCAGTTCTTC,CASSGTDPNEQFF
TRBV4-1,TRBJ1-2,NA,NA,TGCGCCAGCAGCTTTAGGACACAAAACTATGGCTACACCTTC,CASSFRTQNYGYTF
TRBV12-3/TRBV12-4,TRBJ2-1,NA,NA,TGTGCCAGCAGCCAGGGACCAGCGGACAATGAGCAGTTCTTC,CASSQGPADNEQFF
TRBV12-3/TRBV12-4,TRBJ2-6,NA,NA,TGTGCCTGCAGTGGATCTGGGGCCAACGTCCTGACTTTC,CACSGSGANVLTF
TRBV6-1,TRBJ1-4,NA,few,TGTGCCAGCAGCGATAGGCCACGTTCTAATGAAAAACTGTTTTTT,CASSDRPRSNEKLFF
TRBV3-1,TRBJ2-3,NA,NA,TGTGCCAGCAGCACTGTTGCAGATTGGAGCACAGATACGCAGTATTTT,CASSTVADWSTDTQYF
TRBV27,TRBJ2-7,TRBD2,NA,TGTGCCAGCAGTTTTAGCGGGAGCTCCTACGAGCAGTACTTC,CASSFSGSSYEQYF
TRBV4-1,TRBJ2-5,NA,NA,TGCGCCAGCAGCAGCCGGGCCTGGGCGATAGAGACCCAGTACTTC,CASSSRAWAIETQYF
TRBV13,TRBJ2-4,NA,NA,TGTGCCAGCAGCTTACAAGGGGGAAGTTTGGCCAAAAACATTCAGTACTTC,CASSLQGGSLAKNIQYF
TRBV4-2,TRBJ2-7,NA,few,TGTGCCAGCAGCAAAGGAATTTCCTACGAGCAGTACTTC,CASSKGISYEQYF
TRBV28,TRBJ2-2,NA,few,TGTGCCAGCAGTTTAGGTCGGACTACCGGGGAGCTGTTTTTT,CASSLGRTTGELFF
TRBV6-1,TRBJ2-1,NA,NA,TGTGCCAGCAGGGAAGACCGGGACTACAATGAGCAGTTCTTC,CASREDRDYNEQFF
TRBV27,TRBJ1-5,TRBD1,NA,TGTGCCAGCAGTTGGACAGGGGGCAATCAGCCCCAGCATTTT,CASSWTGGNQPQHF
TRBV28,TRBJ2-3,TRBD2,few,TGTGCCAGCAGTTCCCCGCGGACTAGCGGATACACAGATACGCAGTATTTT,CASSSPRTSGYTDTQYF
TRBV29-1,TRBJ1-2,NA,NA,TGCAGCGTGGACCGGGACTCATACCTGGAGGGCTACACCTTC,CSVDRDSYLEGYTF
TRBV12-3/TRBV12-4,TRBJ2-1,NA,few,TGTGCCAGCAGTTATAGCCGAAGCTCCTACAATGAGCAGTTCTTC,CASSYSRSSYNEQFF
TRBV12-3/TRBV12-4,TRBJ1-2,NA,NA,TGTGCCAGCAGTTTGACAGCCACTAACTATGGCTACACCTTC,CASSLTATNYGYTF
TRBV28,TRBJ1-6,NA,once,TGTGCCAGCAGTTTTGAACGGCGGCTTCCCCACTTT,CASSFERRLPHF
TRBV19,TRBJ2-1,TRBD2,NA,TGTGCCAGTAGTTTGACTAGCGGGAGTTTATATGAGCAGTTCTTC,CASSLTSGSLYEQFF
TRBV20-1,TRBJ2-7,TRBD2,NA,TGCAGTGCTAGACCTAGGGGGACTAGCACCTTCGTAAACGAGCAGTACTTC,CSARPRGTSTFVNEQYF
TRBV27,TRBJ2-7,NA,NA,TGTGCCAGCAGTTCCAGGGGTCATAGCTCCTACGAGCAGTGCTTC,CASSSRGHSSYEQCF
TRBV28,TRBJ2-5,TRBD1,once,TGTGCCAGCAGTAAGGACAGGCTTGAGACCCAGTACTTC,CASSKDRLETQYF
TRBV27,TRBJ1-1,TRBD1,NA,TGTGCCAGCAGCGGAGGCCAGGGGGACACTGAAGCTTTCTTT,CASSGGQGDTEAFF
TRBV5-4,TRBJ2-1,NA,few,TGTGCCAGCAGCTTGGTCTCAGACAGTTGGGTTAACAATGAGCAGTTCTTC,CASSLVSDSWVNNEQFF
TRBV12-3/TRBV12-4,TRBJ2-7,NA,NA,TGTGCCAGCAGTTTCTCCCGCGGAGACACCTACGAGCAGTACTTC,CASSFSRGDTYEQYF
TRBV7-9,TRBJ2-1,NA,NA,TGTGCCAGCAGCGCCCCTCTGACCGGGAATGAGCAGTTCTTC,CASSAPLTGNEQFF
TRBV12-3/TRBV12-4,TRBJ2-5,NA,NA,TGTGCCAGCAGCCCCTCCCCGGGGACCGGGGAGACCCAGTACTTC,CASSPSPGTGETQYF
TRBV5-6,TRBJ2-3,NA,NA,TGTGCCACCAGTAGCGACACAGATACGCAGTATTTT,CATSSDTDTQYF
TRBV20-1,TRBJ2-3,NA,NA,TGCAGTGCTAGAGATCCTCGCAGTCTCACAGATACGCAGTATTTT,CSARDPRSLTDTQYF
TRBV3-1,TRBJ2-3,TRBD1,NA,TGTGCCAGCAGCCAAGGACAGGGTTTGACAGATACGCAGTATTTT,CASSQGQGLTDTQYF
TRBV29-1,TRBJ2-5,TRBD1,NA,TGCAGCGTTGTGGAAGTACGGGGACAGGTACAAGAGACCCAGTACTTC,CSVVEVRGQVQETQYF
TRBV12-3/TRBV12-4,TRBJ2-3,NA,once,TGTGCCAGCAGCTCTTGGGCACTTAGCACAGATACGCAGTATTTT,CASSSWALSTDTQYF
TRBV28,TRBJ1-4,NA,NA,TGTGCCAGCACCCACCAAGGGGGGGAAAAACTGTTTTTT,CASTHQGGEKLFF
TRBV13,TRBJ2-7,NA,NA,TGTGCCAGCAGCTTAGTCTTACCCTACGAGCAGTACTTC,CASSLVLPYEQYF
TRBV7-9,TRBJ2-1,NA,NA,TGTGCCAGCAGCTCCCCCGGGATTCAACAGTTCTTC,CASSSPGIQQFF
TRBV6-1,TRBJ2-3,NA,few,TGTGCCAGCAGTTCGACCACAGATACGCAGTATTTT,CASSSTTDTQYF
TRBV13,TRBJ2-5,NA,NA,TGTGCCAGCAGCTTTATCCAGTTACAAGAGACCCAGTACTTC,CASSFIQLQETQYF
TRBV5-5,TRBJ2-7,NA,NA,TGTGCCAGCAGCTTGGCCTTAAGAGCCTACGAGCAGTACTTC,CASSLALRAYEQYF
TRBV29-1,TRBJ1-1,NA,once,TGCAGCGTTGGACAGGAGACTGAAGCTTTCTTT,CSVGQETEAFF
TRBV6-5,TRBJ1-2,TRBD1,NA,TGTGCCAGCAGTAGACAGGGCTCGGGCTACACCTTC,CASSRQGSGYTF
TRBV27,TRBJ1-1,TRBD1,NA,TGTGCCAGCGCCGAGGGGGCGGTCTACACTGAAGCTTTCTTT,CASAEGAVYTEAFF
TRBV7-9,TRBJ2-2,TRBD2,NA,TGTGCCAGCAGCGGGGGACTAGCGGGAGTCCCCGGGGAGCTGTTTTTT,CASSGGLAGVPGELFF
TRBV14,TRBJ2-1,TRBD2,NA,TGTGCCAGCACCAGGACTAGCGGCTCCTACAATGAGCAGTTCTTC,CASTRTSGSYNEQFF
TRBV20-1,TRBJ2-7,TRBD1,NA,TGCAGTGCCCATCCCCGAGGGACAGCCTACGAGCAGTACTTC,CSAHPRGTAYEQYF
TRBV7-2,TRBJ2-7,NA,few,TGTGCCAGCAGCCCCACCAGCGGGCCTGCCTACGAGCAGTACTTT,CASSPTSGPAYEQYF
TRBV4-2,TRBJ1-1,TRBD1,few,TGTGCCAGCACCCCAAGCTCTCAGGGGGCAGCTGAAGCTTTCTTT,CASTPSSQGAAEAFF
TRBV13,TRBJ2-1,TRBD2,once,TGTGCCAGCAGCTCGGGACTAGGCCTTTACAATGAGCAGTTCTTC,CASSSGLGLYNEQFF
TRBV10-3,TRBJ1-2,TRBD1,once,TGTGCCATCAGGACAGGGACATGGGGCTACACCTTC,CAIRTGTWGYTF
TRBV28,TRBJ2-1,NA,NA,TGTGCCAGCAGTGGAGGGAGCGTTACCCGCTCCTACAATGAGCAGTTCTTC,CASSGGSVTRSYNEQFF
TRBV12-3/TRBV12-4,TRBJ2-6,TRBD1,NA,TGTGCCAGCATCAAAAAGGTTCGGTACAGGGGGCCCTCTGGGGCCAACGTCCTGACTTTC,CASIKKVRYRGPSGANVLTF
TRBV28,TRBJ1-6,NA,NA,TGTGCCAGCAGTTTACCCCCCCAGTATTCACCCCTCCACTTT,CASSLPPQYSPLHF
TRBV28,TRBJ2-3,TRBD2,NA,TGTGCCACTCGACTAGCGGGAGAGGAAGATACGCAGTATTTT,CATRLAGEEDTQYF
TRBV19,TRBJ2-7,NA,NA,TGTGCCAGTAGTATAGACAGGGACCAGCACGAGCAGTACTTC,CASSIDRDQHEQYF
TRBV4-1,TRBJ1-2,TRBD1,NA,TGCGCCAGCAGCCAAGGGACAGGGTCACTCTATGGCTACACCTTC,CASSQGTGSLYGYTF
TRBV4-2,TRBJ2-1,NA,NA,TGTGCCAGCAGCCATGGGAGTTACCAGAGCTCCTACAATGAGCAGTTCTTC,CASSHGSYQSSYNEQFF